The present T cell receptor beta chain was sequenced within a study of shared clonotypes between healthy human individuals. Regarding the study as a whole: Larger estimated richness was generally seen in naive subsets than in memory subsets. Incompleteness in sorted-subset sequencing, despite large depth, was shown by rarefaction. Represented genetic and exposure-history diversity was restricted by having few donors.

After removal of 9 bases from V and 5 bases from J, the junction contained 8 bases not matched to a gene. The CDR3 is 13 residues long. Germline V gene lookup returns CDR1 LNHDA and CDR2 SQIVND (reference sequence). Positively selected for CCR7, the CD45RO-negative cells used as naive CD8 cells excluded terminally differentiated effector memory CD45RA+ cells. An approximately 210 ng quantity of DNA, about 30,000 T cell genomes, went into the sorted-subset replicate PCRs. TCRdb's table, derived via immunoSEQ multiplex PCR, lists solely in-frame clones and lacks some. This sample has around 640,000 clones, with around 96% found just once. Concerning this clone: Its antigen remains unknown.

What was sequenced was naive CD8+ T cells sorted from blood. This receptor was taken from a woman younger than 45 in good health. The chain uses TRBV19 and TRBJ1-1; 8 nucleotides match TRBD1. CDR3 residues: CASRQGRGTEAFF. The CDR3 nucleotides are TGTGCCAGCCGACAGGGGAGAGGGACTGAAGCTTTCTTT.